The T cell receptor (beta chain) described here comes from a study of blood T cell repertoires in COVID-19. Turning to the study itself: Italy, Spain and the United States were the sources of the convalescent and acute COVID-19 samples. PBMCs, B-cell-depleted T cells, or T cells were the source of the cDNA or gDNA that made up the material.

Repertoires were generated with immunoSEQ multiplex PCR, while TCRdb's copy carries only in-frame clones and drops some. The sample yields about 100,000 clones, approximately 92% seen once. The germline CDR1 and CDR2 sequences are MNHEY and SVGEGT. This CDR3 is 15 amino acids long. J was trimmed by 8 bases and V by 4 bases; bases with no gene match: 7. The source of this sequence is a man between 65 and 85 years old with acute or convalescent COVID-19. The V gene is TRBV6-2 or TRBV6-3, the J gene TRBJ2-2; 10 nucleotides agree with TRBD2. What was sequenced was peripheral blood. The CDR3 region is CASSSSGSGQGELFF. DNA for the CDR3: TGTGCCAGCAGTTCTAGCGGGAGTGGGCAAGGGGAGCTGTTTTTT.